The rows below give T cell receptor beta chains drawn from one sample of a study of T-cell reconstitution after alpha-beta-depleted transplantation in children. TCRdb processed the PCR reads anew with MiXCR; each CDR3 protein has one entry. The data contain approximately 50,000 distinct CDR3 sequences, over 4.5% of them singletons. The source was PBMCs, mostly from graft donor cells, collected 60 days after TCRalphabeta/CD19-depleted stem cell transplant. The source is a female patient between 2 and 15 years old who had a stem cell transplant for aplastic anemia, so the T cells may come from the graft donor. CDR3s include the opening cysteine and the closing phenylalanine or tryptophan. Clone size, where shown, is once, few, many, or a class for clones that have expanded.

clone_size,v_call,cdr3_length,cdr3_aa
.,TRBV7-8,13,CASSLERLEVTFF
many,TRBV12-3/TRBV12-4,15,CASSTSGPRTDTQYF
many,TRBV19,13,CASTSWGTDTQYF
many,TRBV10-3,13,CAISEYGNQPQHF
few,TRBV14,19,CASSQFRTSGSGPYNEQFF
many,TRBV6-1,16,CASSEHLGGGNQPQHF
many,TRBV7-8,15,CASSLGHDRNQPQHF
few,TRBV12-3/TRBV12-4,16,CASSEYPGQGDTEAFF
few,TRBV18,13,CASSPDLKAPLHF
many,TRBV10-3,13,CAISLAGANVLTF
few,TRBV7-8,15,CASSFRRGGTGELFF
many,TRBV6-5,14,CASSPRTAQETQYF
few,TRBV5-1,15,CASSSNPGQGFGYTF
many,TRBV20-1,18,CSARGSPGRGEAKNIQYF
many,TRBV6-5,14,CASSYPGTSGMQFF
many,TRBV7-3,22,CASSSGTELPGTSGRDTGELFF
many,TRBV12-5,13,CASGPSGADTQYF
many,TRBV7-9,19,CASSWVGAGYQSNNQPQHF
many,TRBV24-1,16,CATSAPRGGGGYEQYF
few,TRBV3-1,12,CASSHGRQGYTF
few,TRBV6-5,16,CASSYSGASTNEKLFF
many,TRBV5-1,11,CASKQGYEQYF
many,TRBV6-1,15,CASSLRGQGAYEQYF
.,TRBV30,15,CAWSSLLPLTDTQYF
.,TRBV7-2,15,CASSRGTGGYNEQFF
few,TRBV6-2/TRBV6-3,17,CASTPLAGVRTKETQYF
many,TRBV20-1,15,CSASPQAGGDNEQFF
.,TRBV14,12,CASSPPGNTIYF
many,TRBV2,16,CASSESRKISNQPQHF
many,TRBV12-3/TRBV12-4,17,CASSPSWGYDSGNTIYF
many,TRBV20-1,15,CSARGDTGGPDTQYF
many,TRBV29-1,11,CSGGSRETQYF
many,TRBV11-2,12,CASSLNLNEQFF
.,TRBV6-5,19,CASSKLGGSGRGEGYEQYF
many,TRBV5-1,14,CASSFSPAREEQYF
many,TRBV7-9,16,CASSLDPTSGRNEQFF
many,TRBV16,12,CASSEQRETQYF
many,TRBV6-2/TRBV6-3,16,CASSFAGGLHYNEQFF
few,TRBV7-8,16,CASSLSSVWDTGELFF
.,TRBV7-9,13,CASSLAGAIEQYF
.,TRBV7-9,17,CASSPWTGKGTNYGYTF
many,TRBV28,18,CASSIRPGLARYTGELFF
many,TRBV7-9,14,CASSLSALNYGYTF
many,TRBV6-6,14,CASKGGQVHQPQHF
many,TRBV20-1,16,CSAVSVSQGDNEKLFF
many,TRBV7-3,15,CASSLASPLGNEQFF
many,TRBV15,13,CATSREVLAEQYF
many,TRBV21-1,14,CASSKGYSNQPQHF
few,TRBV5-1,14,CASSLGTGKQPQHF
many,TRBV7-9,14,CASSLSAGTDTQYF